This TCR beta chain was profiled in a study of blood T cell repertoires in COVID-19. About the study: COVID-19 samples collected from the United States, Italy and Spain covered acute and convalescent phases. PBMCs, B-cell-depleted T cells, or T cells were the source of the cDNA or gDNA that made up the material.

As originally analysed: Amplified reference gene primers provided the basis for estimating nucleated cell counts. Data came from immunoSEQ multiplex PCR; TCRdb stores just in-frame clones and leaves some out. The V and J calls and clone size were taken over from that table, and D and trimming were inferred from the DNA. In the table there are about 180,000 clones, approximately 90% of which are singletons. The V segment lost 5 bases and the J segment 6 bases; nucleotides outside the gene matches: 14. Germline assignment: CDR1 LNHDA and CDR2 SQIVND (reference sequence). The CDR3 contains 17 residues. The chain combines TRBV19 with TRBJ1-2; 11 bases agree with TRBD1. The receptor was isolated from a woman in her twenties or thirties with active or convalescent COVID-19. Input material: peripheral blood. The CDR3 region is CASSSRTGGVKSDGYTF. The DNA of the CDR3 is TGTGCCAGTAGTTCAAGGACAGGGGGCGTCAAGTCAGATGGCTACACCTTC.